The rows below give T cell receptor beta chains drawn from one sample of a study of blood T cell repertoires in COVID-19. Clones were sequenced by immunoSEQ multiplex PCR, and TCRdb holds only the in-frame ones, with some missing. Among approximately 99,000 clones listed, around 79% were seen once. Sequencing input: peripheral blood. These receptors came from a woman older than 75 with active or convalescent COVID-19. Each CDR3 is given with its conserved first and last residue. D genes are given only for firm matches. The size entry is marked missing in some rows and otherwise reads once, few, many or a size class.

d_call	clone_size	v_call	j_call	cdr3_aa	cdr3_nt
-	-	TRBV27	TRBJ2-1	CASSSTRGLLIREQFF	TGTGCCAGCAGTTCTACCAGGGGTTTGTTGATCCGGGAGCAGTTCTTC
-	-	TRBV2	TRBJ2-7	CASSESRHEQYF	TGTGCCAGCAGTGAATCCCGTCACGAGCAGTACTTC
TRBD1	few	TRBV2	TRBJ2-5	CASSPGTGAETQYF	TGTGCCAGCAGTCCTGGGACAGGGGCCGAGACCCAGTACTTC
TRBD1	-	TRBV7-9	TRBJ2-3	CASSIRDRADTQYF	TGTGCCAGCAGCATCCGGGACAGGGCAGATACGCAGTATTTT
-	-	TRBV19	TRBJ2-3	CASSVRDWYTDTQYF	TGTGCCAGTAGTGTCCGGGACTGGTACACAGATACGCAGTATTTT
-	-	TRBV28	TRBJ2-1	CASKRQTTYNEQFF	TGTGCCAGCAAAAGACAGACAACATACAATGAGCAGTTCTTC
TRBD1	-	TRBV6-5	TRBJ1-2	CASSLRGHYGYTF	TGTGCCAGCAGCCTAAGGGGGCACTATGGCTACACCTTC
-	-	TRBV7-9	TRBJ1-3	CASSLGLSGNTIYF	TGTGCCAGCAGCTTAGGGCTCTCTGGAAACACCATATATTTT
TRBD1	-	TRBV5-5	TRBJ1-2	CASSPGTEYSIYRGYTF	TGTGCCAGCAGCCCCGGGACAGAATATAGTATCTATCGTGGCTACACCTTC
-	-	TRBV19	TRBJ2-1	CASSIGSTRPQSLGQFF	TGTGCCAGTAGTATCGGCTCGACAAGGCCACAAAGTCTGGGGCAGTTCTTC
-	once	TRBV9	TRBJ2-7	CASSVAGAPYEQYF	TGTGCCAGCAGCGTAGCTGGGGCCCCCTACGAGCAGTACTTC
-	-	TRBV9	TRBJ2-2	CASRNSGTGELFF	TGTGCCAGCAGAAACAGCGGCACCGGGGAGCTGTTTTTT
-	-	TRBV2	TRBJ1-6	CASTGDSSPLHF	TGTGCCAGCACCGGGGATTCTTCACCCCTCCACTTT
-	-	TRBV19	TRBJ1-1	CASSMTRSTEAFF	TGTGCCAGTAGTATGACAAGGTCCACTGAAGCTTTCTTT
-	-	TRBV4-2	TRBJ2-3	CASSQASTGWGVSTDTQYF	TGTGCCAGCAGCCAAGCTTCGACCGGCTGGGGGGTTAGCACAGATACGCAGTATTTT
-	-	TRBV5-8	TRBJ1-1	CASSQTSGDMNTEAFF	TGTGCCAGCAGCCAAACCTCAGGGGACATGAACACTGAAGCTTTCTTT
TRBD1	once	TRBV5-1	TRBJ1-2	CASRPSPGQPYGYTF	TGCGCCAGCAGGCCAAGTCCGGGACAGCCATATGGCTACACCTTC
-	-	TRBV24-1	TRBJ2-3	CATSSRGTDTQYF	TGTGCCACCAGTAGCAGGGGAACGGATACGCAGTATTTT
TRBD2	few	TRBV14	TRBJ2-2	CASSLSGTRAGELFF	TGTGCCAGCAGCCTATCCGGGACTAGGGCCGGGGAGCTGTTTTTT
-	once	TRBV6-2/TRBV6-3	TRBJ1-1	CASSYRRGNTEAFF	TGTGCCAGCAGTTACCGCAGGGGCAACACTGAAGCTTTCTTT
-	-	TRBV2	TRBJ2-5	CASSLDVETQYF	TGTGCCAGCAGCTTAGATGTAGAGACCCAGTACTTC
-	-	TRBV20-1	TRBJ1-5	CSASLKIDQPQHF	TGCAGTGCTAGTCTAAAAATAGATCAGCCCCAGCATTTT
TRBD2	-	TRBV7-6	TRBJ2-3	CASSWDSGMLLDTQYF	TGTGCCAGCAGCTGGGATAGCGGGATGTTGTTAGATACGCAGTATTTT
-	-	TRBV28	TRBJ2-3	CASISRSTDTQYF	TGTGCCAGCATTTCTAGGTCCACAGATACGCAGTATTTT
-	few	TRBV24-1	TRBJ2-2	CATRRSNTGELFF	TGTGCCACCCGGAGGTCGAACACCGGGGAGCTGTTTTTT
-	-	TRBV7-2	TRBJ1-2	CASSPGPGDYGYTF	TGTGCCAGCAGCCCCGGCCCCGGGGACTATGGCTACACCTTC
TRBD2	-	TRBV6-5	TRBJ2-5	CASSYDSGYQETQYF	TGTGCCAGCAGTTACGATAGCGGGTATCAAGAGACCCAGTACTTC
-	-	TRBV11-2	TRBJ2-7	CASSFTGMPLLEQYF	TGTGCCAGCAGCTTCACAGGGATGCCCCTGCTCGAGCAGTACTTC
-	-	TRBV20-1	TRBJ2-4	CSAGTENIQYF	TGCAGTGCCGGAACAGAAAACATTCAGTACTTC
TRBD1	-	TRBV20-1	TRBJ1-2	CSASYIVTGGSYGYTF	TGCAGTGCTAGTTACATAGTTACAGGGGGAAGTTATGGCTACACCTTC
-	-	TRBV7-8	TRBJ1-2	CASSPTIYRDYGYTF	TGTGCCAGCAGCCCAACTATATACAGGGACTATGGCTACACCTTC
-	once	TRBV2	TRBJ2-3	CASNTGLDTQYF	TGTGCCAGCAATACAGGTTTAGATACGCAGTATTTT
-	-	TRBV27	TRBJ2-6	CASSSPGAGANVLTF	TGTGCCAGCAGTTCCCCAGGGGCTGGGGCCAACGTCCTGACTTTC
TRBD1	-	TRBV19	TRBJ2-1	CASMNVGTGLYNEQFF	TGTGCCAGTATGAACGTCGGGACAGGGTTATACAATGAGCAGTTCTTC
TRBD1	few	TRBV2	TRBJ1-1	CASSRTGGPLNTEAFF	TGTGCCAGCAGTAGGACAGGGGGTCCCCTTAACACTGAAGCTTTCTTT
-	-	TRBV6-5	TRBJ1-1	CASSYQLHLNTEAFF	TGTGCCAGCAGTTACCAATTACACCTGAACACTGAAGCTTTCTTT
TRBD2	few	TRBV28	TRBJ2-1	CASSLKVAGRLNEQFF	TGTGCCAGCAGTTTAAAGGTAGCGGGACGTCTCAATGAGCAGTTCTTC
-	-	TRBV7-2	TRBJ2-7	CASSLARAYEQYF	TGTGCCAGCAGCTTAGCCCGGGCCTACGAGCAGTACTTC
-	few	TRBV4-2	TRBJ2-1	CASSQETGAYNEQFF	TGTGCCAGCAGCCAAGAGACGGGAGCTTACAATGAGCAGTTCTTC
-	-	TRBV20-1	TRBJ1-4	CSVLGGEKLFF	TGCAGTGTTCTAGGAGGGGAAAAACTGTTTTTT
-	-	TRBV19	TRBJ1-5	CASSIAGVSNQPQHF	TGTGCCAGTAGTATAGCAGGGGTTAGCAATCAGCCCCAGCATTTT
-	-	TRBV6-6	TRBJ1-3	CASSSGTVGNTIYF	TGTGCCAGCAGTAGCGGGACTGTTGGAAACACCATATATTTT
-	-	TRBV9	TRBJ1-4	CASSVNSEKLFF	TGTGCCAGCAGCGTTAACAGTGAAAAACTGTTTTTT
TRBD1	-	TRBV7-9	TRBJ1-1	CASSFPQGGLATEAFF	TGTGCCAGCAGCTTCCCACAGGGGGGACTTGCCACTGAAGCTTTCTTT
-	few	TRBV4-3	TRBJ2-1	CASSQAEVANEQFF	TGCGCCAGCAGCCAAGCGGAAGTAGCCAATGAGCAGTTCTTC
TRBD2	-	TRBV5-1	TRBJ2-5	CASSLGGSGTQETQYF	TGCGCCAGCAGCTTGGGAGGTAGCGGGACCCAAGAGACCCAGTACTTC
TRBD1	-	TRBV7-8	TRBJ2-7	CASSRRDWTGAYEQYF	TGTGCCAGCAGCCGAAGGGACTGGACAGGGGCCTACGAGCAGTACTTC
TRBD1	-	TRBV4-1	TRBJ1-2	CASSQAGTGPYGYTF	TGCGCCAGCAGCCAAGCGGGGACAGGGCCCTATGGCTACACCTTC
TRBD1	-	TRBV28	TRBJ1-1	CATLYRDRGLEAFF	TGTGCCACCCTATACCGGGACAGGGGATTAGAAGCTTTCTTT
TRBD1	-	TRBV7-7	TRBJ1-2	CASSLGRTGMNYGYTF	TGTGCCAGCAGCTTAGGCCGGACAGGGATGAACTATGGCTACACCTTC
TRBD2	few	TRBV28	TRBJ2-7	CASSFGLAGLSYEQYF	TGTGCCAGCAGTTTTGGGCTAGCGGGCCTCTCCTACGAGCAGTACTTC
-	-	TRBV10-1	TRBJ2-3	CASSDQLSTDTQYF	TGCGCCAGCAGTGACCAACTTAGCACAGATACGCAGTATTTT
TRBD2	few	TRBV18	TRBJ2-7	CASSQKGGRTPYEQYF	TGTGCCAGCTCACAAAAAGGCGGGAGGACCCCCTACGAGCAGTACTTC
-	-	TRBV7-9	TRBJ2-3	CASRSRGLDTQYF	TGTGCCAGCAGGTCACGGGGACTCGATACGCAGTATTTT
TRBD2	-	TRBV13	TRBJ2-7	CASLGLAGFYEQYF	TGTGCCAGCCTGGGACTAGCGGGATTCTACGAGCAGTACTTC